This TCR beta chain was observed in a study of cytomegalovirus exposure and HLA in healthy donors. Study findings and constraints: An assumption of roughly uniform sequencing depth across donors underlay the presence/absence analyses. Per a prior analysis, the majority of TCR beta V segments were productive roughly 87% or roughly 30% of the time.

For this clone: Its antigen remains unknown.

PCR used 60 Vbeta primers and 13 Jbeta primers. The repertoire was sequenced with immunoSEQ multiplex PCR; TCRdb's copy has only in-frame clones and lacks some. Among fewer than 150,000 clones listed, approximately 61% were seen once. Material: PBMCs. The TCR was taken from a human donor in good health.

The CDR3 nucleotides read TGTGCCAGCAGCCAGGGGACTAGCGGACAAGAGACCCAGTACTTC. Translated: CASSQGTSGQETQYF. This chain links TRBV7-3 with TRBJ2-5; 11 bases match TRBD2. Unmatched junction bases numbered 4, after V lost 5 bases and J lost 2 bases. Germline assignment: CDR1 SGHTA and CDR2 FQGTGA. The CDR3 covers 15 residues.